Reported below is one T cell receptor beta chain. Its antigen is not identified. This sample is drawn from a study of OX40 agonist ivuxolimab in advanced cancers. Study outcomes and limitations: Some patients who did not respond also had low normalized T-cell clonal expansion.

The CDR3 contains 17 residues. Germline V gene sequence: CDR1 LNHDA, CDR2 SQIVND (reference sequence). Trimming took 2 bases from V and 0 from J, leaving 15 bases between them. Generated by immunoSEQ multiplex PCR, the TCRdb table keeps only in-frame clones and is missing some. The data contain 60,000 to 75,000 clones, 65% to 85% of them singletons. The starting material was CD4+ or CD8+ T cells sorted from blood, obtained in a trial of the OX40 agonist ivuxolimab. The clonotype comes from an adult with an advanced solid tumor such as melanoma, head and neck, liver or kidney cancer. The J gene is TRBJ2-3, the V gene TRBV19; no firm D call. In DNA form, the CDR3 reads TGTGCCAGTAGTATAATCTCTGCTCTCTCGAGCACAGATACGCAGTATTTT. Translating it yields CASSIISALSSTDTQYF.